This T cell receptor beta chain was retrieved from a study of blood T cell repertoires in COVID-19. Study overall: T cells, B-cell-depleted T cells, or PBMCs supplied cDNA or gDNA.

Everyone who took part was about 18 to 90 years old, and they came from roughly 25 US areas. For recovered donors of Cohort 3, there were two negative PCRs, clearance, or symptom resolution. Source study methods: Reference gene primers were amplified, and this amplification served to estimate nucleated cell counts. Sequencing was performed with immunoSEQ multiplex PCR; in TCRdb, only in-frame clones are kept and a portion is missing. V, J and clone size reflect that table, while D and trimming were determined from the DNA. The data show about 300,000 clones, more than 75% seen once. The TCR originated in a woman aged 18-35 years who had recovered from COVID-19. Sequencing was carried out using PBMCs or T cells enriched from blood (not recorded which).

The DNA for the CDR3 is TGTGCCAGCCACAAACAGGGACGCGGTCAGCCCCAGCATTTT. Amino acids: CASHKQGRGQPQHF. V gene TRBV28 combines with J gene TRBJ1-5, with D possibly matching TRBD1 (6 bases). Germline CDR1 MDHEN, CDR2 SYDVKM. Trimming left V 8 bases short and J 6 bases short, with 17 bases between. This CDR3 is built from 14 residues.